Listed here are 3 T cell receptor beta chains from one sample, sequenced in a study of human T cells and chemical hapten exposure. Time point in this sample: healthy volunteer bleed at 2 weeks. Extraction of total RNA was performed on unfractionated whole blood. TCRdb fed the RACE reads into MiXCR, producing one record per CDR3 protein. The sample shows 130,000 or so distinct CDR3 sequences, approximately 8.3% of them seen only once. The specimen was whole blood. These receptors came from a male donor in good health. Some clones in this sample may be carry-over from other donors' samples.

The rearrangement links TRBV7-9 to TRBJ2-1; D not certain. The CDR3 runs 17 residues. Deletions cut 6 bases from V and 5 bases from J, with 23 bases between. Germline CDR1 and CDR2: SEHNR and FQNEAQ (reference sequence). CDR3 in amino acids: CASSFPSGPSGHNEQFF. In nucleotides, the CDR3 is TGTGCCAGCAGTTTCCCCTCCGGGCCATCCGGCCACAATGAGCAGTTCTTC.

The CDR3 spells CASSHRPGEATEAFF. The CDR3 bases are TGTGCCAGCAGCCACCGCCCAGGGGAGGCCACTGAAGCTTTCTTT. J is TRBJ1-1 and V is TRBV7-9, with a possible D match to TRBD1 (6 bases). The CDR3 length is 15 residues. V was cut by 5 bases and J by 4 bases, with 17 bases left in between. The germline V gene encodes CDR1 SEHNR and CDR2 FQNEAQ (reference sequence).

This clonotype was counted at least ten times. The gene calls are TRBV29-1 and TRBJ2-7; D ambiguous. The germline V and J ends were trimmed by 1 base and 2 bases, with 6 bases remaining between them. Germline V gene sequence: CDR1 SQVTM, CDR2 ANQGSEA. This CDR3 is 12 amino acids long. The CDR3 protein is CSVEVVPYEQYF. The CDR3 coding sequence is TGCAGCGTTGAAGTTGTACCCTACGAGCAGTACTTC.